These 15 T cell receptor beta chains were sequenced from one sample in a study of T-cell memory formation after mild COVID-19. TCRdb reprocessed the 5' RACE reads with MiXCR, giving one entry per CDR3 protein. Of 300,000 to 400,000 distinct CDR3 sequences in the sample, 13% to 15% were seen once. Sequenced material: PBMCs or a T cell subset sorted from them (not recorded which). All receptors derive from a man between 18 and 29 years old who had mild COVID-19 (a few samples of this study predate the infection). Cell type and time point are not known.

The CDR3 region is CASGSFAGELFF. The CDR3 region has the DNA TGTGCCAGCGGGTCATTCGCCGGGGAGCTGTTTTTT. This rearrangement joins TRBV11-3 to TRBJ2-2, with no clear D. Deletions cut 8 bases from V and 6 bases from J, with 10 bases between. The CDR3 runs to 12 residues. Per the germline V gene, CDR1 is SGHNT and CDR2 is YENEEA.

The CDR3 spells CASSQDGGGAGTQYF. The CDR3 bases are TGCGCCAGCAGCCAAGATGGCGGGGGGGCAGGTACGCAGTATTTT. The genes are TRBV4-3 and TRBJ2-3; 9 bases agree with TRBD2. There are 15 residues in the CDR3. Germline CDR1 is LGHNA and CDR2 is YSLEER. V gave up 0 bases and J gave up 8 bases; unmatched junction bases: 6.

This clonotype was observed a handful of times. The CDR3 is CSAWGGYQETQYF. The CDR3 nucleotides read TGCAGTGCTTGGGGGGGCTATCAAGAGACCCAGTACTTC. The chain uses TRBV20-1 and TRBJ2-5, with D maybe TRBD2 (7 bases). The CDR3 contains 13 residues. With 5 bases removed from V and 2 bases from J, the gap between germline ends came to 12 bases. Per germline, CDR1 DFQATT and CDR2 SNEGSKA (reference sequence).

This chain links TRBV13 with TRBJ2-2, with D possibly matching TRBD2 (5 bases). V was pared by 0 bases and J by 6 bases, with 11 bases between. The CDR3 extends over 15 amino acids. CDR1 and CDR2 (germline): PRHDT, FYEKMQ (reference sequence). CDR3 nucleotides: TGTGCCAGCAGCTTAGGTCCCCCAGCGGCCGGGGAGCTGTTTTTT. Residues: CASSLGPPAAGELFF.

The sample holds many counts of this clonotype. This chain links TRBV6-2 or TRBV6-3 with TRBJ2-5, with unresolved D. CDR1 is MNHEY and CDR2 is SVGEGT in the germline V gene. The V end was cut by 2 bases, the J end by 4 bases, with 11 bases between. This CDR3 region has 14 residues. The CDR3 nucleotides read TGTGCCAGCAGTTACCGGGCTACCGCAGAGACCCAGTACTTC. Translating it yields CASSYRATAETQYF.

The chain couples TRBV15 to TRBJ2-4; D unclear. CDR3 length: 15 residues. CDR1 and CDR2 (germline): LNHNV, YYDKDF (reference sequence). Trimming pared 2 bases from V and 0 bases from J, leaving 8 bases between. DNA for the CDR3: TGTGCCACCAGCAGAACTGATATAGCCAAAAACATTCAGTACTTC. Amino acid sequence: CATSRTDIAKNIQYF.

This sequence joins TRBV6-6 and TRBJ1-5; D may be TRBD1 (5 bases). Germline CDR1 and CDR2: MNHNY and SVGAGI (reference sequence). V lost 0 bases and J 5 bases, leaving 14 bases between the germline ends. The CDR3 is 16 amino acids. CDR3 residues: CASSYSSVGADQPQHF. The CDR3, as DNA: TGTGCCAGCAGTTACTCTTCGGTAGGGGCGGATCAGCCCCAGCATTTT.

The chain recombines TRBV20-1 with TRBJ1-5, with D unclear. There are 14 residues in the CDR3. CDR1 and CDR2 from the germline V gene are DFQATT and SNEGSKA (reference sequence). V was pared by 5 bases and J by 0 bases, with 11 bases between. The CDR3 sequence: CSAPRGNSNQPQHF. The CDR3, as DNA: TGCAGTGCTCCCCGGGGAAATAGCAATCAGCCCCAGCATTTT.

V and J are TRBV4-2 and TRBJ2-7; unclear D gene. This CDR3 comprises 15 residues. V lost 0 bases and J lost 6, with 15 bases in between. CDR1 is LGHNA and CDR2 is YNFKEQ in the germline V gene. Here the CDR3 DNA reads TGTGCCAGCAGCCAAGAGAAGTGGTTTCCGAGCGAGCAGTACTTC. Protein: CASSQEKWFPSEQYF.

CDR3 sequence: CASSPGFGNTEAFF. As DNA, the CDR3 is TGCGCCAGCAGCCCTGGTTTTGGTAACACTGAAGCTTTCTTT. The V gene is TRBV5-1, the J gene TRBJ1-1; D is unresolved. The V end lost 4 bases, the J end lost 2 bases, and 12 bases lay between the germline ends. Germline values: CDR1 SGHRS, CDR2 YFSETQ. CDR3 length equals 14 residues.

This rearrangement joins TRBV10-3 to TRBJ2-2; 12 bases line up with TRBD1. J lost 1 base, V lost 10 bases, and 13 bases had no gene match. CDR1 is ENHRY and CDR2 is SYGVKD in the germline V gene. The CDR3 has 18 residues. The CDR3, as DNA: TGTGCCACCGCAGCTGCCGGGACAGGGGGCGAGAACACCGGGGAGCTGTTTTTT. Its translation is CATAAAGTGGENTGELFF.

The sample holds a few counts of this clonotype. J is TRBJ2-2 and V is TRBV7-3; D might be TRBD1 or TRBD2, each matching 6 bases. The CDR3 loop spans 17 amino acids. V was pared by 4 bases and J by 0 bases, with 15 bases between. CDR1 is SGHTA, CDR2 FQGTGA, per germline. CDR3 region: CASSYGGTSANTGELFF. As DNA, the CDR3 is TGTGCCAGCAGCTACGGCGGGACAAGCGCGAACACCGGGGAGCTGTTTTTT.

The CDR3 DNA reads TGCGCCAGCAGCCAAGCCCCTCCACCCTCCGGTAACACCATATATTTT. Translating it yields CASSQAPPPSGNTIYF. The V call is TRBV4-1, the J call TRBJ1-3; no clear D gene. Germline CDR1 is MGHRA and CDR2 is YSYEKL. This CDR3 contains 16 residues. The V and J ends lost 1 base and 7 bases respectively, with 17 bases between them.

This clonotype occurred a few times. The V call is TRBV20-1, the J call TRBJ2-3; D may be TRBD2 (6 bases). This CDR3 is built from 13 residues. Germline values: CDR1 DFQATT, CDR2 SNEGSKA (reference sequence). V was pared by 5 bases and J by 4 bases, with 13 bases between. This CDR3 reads CSADFRGADTQYF. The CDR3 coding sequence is TGCAGTGCTGACTTTCGCGGGGCAGATACGCAGTATTTT.

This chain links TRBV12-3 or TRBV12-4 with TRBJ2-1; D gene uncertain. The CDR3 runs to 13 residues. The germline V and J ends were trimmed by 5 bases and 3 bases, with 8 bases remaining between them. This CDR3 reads CASSALFYNEQFF. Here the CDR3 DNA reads TGTGCCAGCAGTGCCCTGTTCTACAATGAGCAGTTCTTC.